Below, 27 T cell receptor beta chains from the same sample are listed, as sequenced in a study of CD8 T cells in ankylosing spondylitis. Via MiXCR, TCRdb re-called the 5' RACE reads, giving one row per CDR3 protein. This sample carries roughly 150,000 distinct CDR3 sequences, around 32% of them seen once, and the ten largest clones take about 5.5%. Specimen: synovial fluid, either unsorted or a sorted T cell fraction (not recorded which). The origin of the receptors is a male donor with ankylosing spondylitis.

The chain recombines TRBV5-5 with TRBJ2-1; 13 bases match TRBD2. From germline, CDR1 is SGHKS and CDR2 YYEKEE (reference sequence). J lost 6 bases, V lost 4 bases, and 7 bases had no gene match. The CDR3 covers 16 residues. The CDR3 is CASSPATSGRANEQFF. The CDR3 DNA sequence: TGTGCCAGCAGCCCAGCAACTAGCGGGAGGGCCAATGAGCAGTTCTTC.

The CDR3, as DNA: TGTGCCAGTAGTATCGGGTCGCCCGGTAAGCAGCCCCAGCATTTT. Its protein product is CASSIGSPGKQPQHF. The chain employs TRBV19 and TRBJ1-5; D not certain. V lost 3 bases, J lost 7 bases, and 16 bases lay in between. There are 15 residues in the CDR3. Germline assignment: CDR1 LNHDA and CDR2 SQIVND (reference sequence).

The chain recombines TRBV4-1 with TRBJ1-1; D is perhaps TRBD1 (5 bases). The V end lost 6 bases, the J end lost 7 bases, and 24 bases lay between the germline ends. The CDR3 is 16 residues long. Germline V gives CDR1 MGHRA, CDR2 YSYEKL. Written as DNA, the CDR3 is TGCGCCAGCAGGGAAGGCCGAGGGGAAAAAAAGATTGAAGCTTTCTTT. Translating gives CASREGRGEKKIEAFF.

In nucleotides, the CDR3 is TGCAGTGCTAGGACAGGGGAGGGAGAAAAACTGTTTTTT. The encoded protein is CSARTGEGEKLFF. The J gene is TRBJ1-4, the V gene TRBV20-1; 8 nucleotides align to TRBD1. The germline V gene has CDR1 DFQATT and CDR2 SNEGSKA (reference sequence). The J segment lost 8 bases and the V segment lost 3 bases, leaving 5 bases of the junction unmatched. This CDR3 has 13 residues.

For the CDR3, the DNA is TGTGCCAGCAGTTACTCGTCCCCTAGCACAGATACGCAGTATTTT. This gives the protein CASSYSSPSTDTQYF. The chain employs TRBV6-5 and TRBJ2-3; D ambiguous. The CDR3 is 15 residues long. Trimming left V 0 bases short and J 0 bases short, with 7 bases between. Germline CDR1 MNHEY, CDR2 SVGAGI.

This clonotype has more than one count but fewer than ten. The V gene is TRBV27, the J gene TRBJ2-1; 8 bases line up with TRBD2. Germline-derived CDR1 and CDR2 are MNHEY and SMNVEV (reference sequence). V shed 2 bases, J shed 8 bases, and the junction held 8 bases outside the gene matches. The CDR3 runs 15 residues. The CDR3 nucleotides read TGTGCCAGCAGTTTAGGGACTAGATCTTTTTATGAGCAGTTCTTC. Its translation is CASSLGTRSFYEQFF.

The V gene is TRBV18, the J gene TRBJ2-5; D gene ambiguous. Trimming removed 0 bases at V and 5 bases at J, with 7 bases between. The CDR3 has 13 amino acids. The V gene's germline CDR1 is KGHSH and CDR2 LQKENI. The CDR3 sequence is CASSPPSKETQYF. CDR3 DNA: TGTGCCAGCTCACCACCGAGTAAGGAGACCCAGTACTTC.

The sample holds many counts of this clonotype. The CDR3 DNA follows: TGCAGTGGAAGCGTACAGGGTTATAGCAATCAGCCCCAGCATTTT. It encodes CSGSVQGYSNQPQHF. The V gene is TRBV20-1, the J gene TRBJ1-5; TRBD1 is a possible D gene (6 bases). From germline, CDR1 is DFQATT and CDR2 SNEGSKA (reference sequence). V lost 7 bases, J lost 0 bases, and 16 bases lay in between. CDR3 length: 15 amino acids.

This clonotype was seen repeatedly, ten times or more. This chain connects TRBV5-1 to TRBJ1-1, with no clear D. The CDR3 contains 14 residues. Between the trimmed V and J ends, which lost 5 bases and 1 base, there was a span of 12 bases. The germline V gene has CDR1 SGHRS and CDR2 YFSETQ. The CDR3 nucleotides are TGCGCCAGCAGATTCCAAATAGAGAACACTGAAGCTTTCTTT. This translates into CASRFQIENTEAFF.

This clonotype has a handful of counts. The rearrangement uses TRBV13 and TRBJ2-1, with 9 bases lining up with TRBD2. Per germline, CDR1 PRHDT and CDR2 FYEKMQ (reference sequence). This CDR3 spans 15 amino acids. V shed 5 bases and J 6 bases; nucleotides not matched to a gene: 8. The CDR3 loop is CASSLWLAGPNEQFF. The DNA for the CDR3 is TGTGCCAGCAGCCTCTGGCTAGCGGGACCCAATGAGCAGTTCTTC. Complete variable domain (other parts from reference TRBV13 and TRBJ2-1): AAGVIQSPRHLIKEKRETATLKCYPIPRHDTVYWYQQGPGQDPQFLISFYEKMQSDKGSIPDRFSAQQFSDYHSELNMSSLELGDSALYFCASSLWLAGPNEQFFGPGTRLTVL.

The rearrangement links TRBV28 to TRBJ1-4; possible D gene TRBD1, 5 bases. This CDR3 comprises 12 residues. The germline gives CDR1 MDHEN, CDR2 SYDVKM. Deletions cut 10 bases from V and 6 bases from J, with 12 bases between. The CDR3 DNA follows: TGTGCCACCGCGGGGGGTTATGAAAAACTGTTTTTT. Translating it yields CATAGGYEKLFF.

CDR3 loop: CSAGLAGVWETQYF. The CDR3 DNA sequence: TGCAGTGCTGGACTAGCGGGAGTTTGGGAGACCCAGTACTTC. The rearrangement uses TRBV20-1 and TRBJ2-5; 13 bases align to TRBD2. The CDR3 has 14 residues. The junction had 5 bases not matched to a gene; V was cut back by 5 bases and J by 5 bases. Germline CDR1 reads DFQATT; CDR2 reads SNEGSKA (reference sequence).

This clonotype was counted between two and nine times. The rearrangement joins TRBV9 to TRBJ2-7; D may be TRBD1 or TRBD2 (5 bases each). CDR3 length: 12 amino acids. Germline V CDR1 and CDR2: SGDLS, YYNGEE. Trimming stripped 3 bases from V and 4 bases from J, with 8 bases between. Written as DNA, the CDR3 is TGTGCCAGCAGCGGGGACGGTTACGAGCAGTACTTC. Translation gives CASSGDGYEQYF.

The chain joins TRBV2 to TRBJ2-1, with 9 bases matching TRBD1. The junction had 8 bases not matched to a gene; V was cut back by 6 bases and J by 5 bases. CDR3 length equals 15 residues. The germline CDR1 and CDR2 sequences are SNHLY and FYNNEI. The CDR3 DNA is TGTGCCAGCAGGCCCACACAGGGGGCAAACAATGAGCAGTTCTTC. This codes for CASRPTQGANNEQFF.

This clonotype showed up just a few times. This chain connects TRBV5-6 to TRBJ1-2; D not certain. V was clipped by 4 bases and J by 7 bases, with 20 bases between them. The CDR3 extends over 15 amino acids. Germline V gene sequence: CDR1 SGHDT, CDR2 YYEEEE. Here the CDR3 reads CASSRRQTLSGGYTF. CDR3 coding DNA: TGTGCCAGCAGCCGTCGACAAACCCTGTCGGGTGGCTACACCTTC.

A few counts support this clonotype. J is TRBJ1-1 and V is TRBV2, with D perhaps matching TRBD1 (5 bases). This CDR3 is 13 amino acids long. Trimming left V 8 bases short and J 3 bases short, with 13 bases between. The germline V gene encodes CDR1 SNHLY and CDR2 FYNNEI. CDR3 sequence: CASAIRGDTEAFF. CDR3 nucleotides: TGTGCCAGCGCTATTAGAGGGGACACTGAAGCTTTCTTT.

This clonotype came up a few times. The chain recombines TRBV9 with TRBJ2-1; tentative D call: TRBD2 (6 bases). The ends were cut back, 0 bases at V and 2 bases at J, with 9 bases in the middle. Looked up from germline, CDR1 is SGDLS and CDR2 is YYNGEE. The CDR3 contains 15 residues. This CDR3 reads CASSVVGGPYNEQFF. The DNA of the CDR3 is TGTGCCAGCAGCGTAGTCGGGGGACCCTACAATGAGCAGTTCTTC.

The chain joins TRBV11-2 to TRBJ2-1; D is possibly TRBD2 (5 bases). Looked up from germline, CDR1 is SGHAT and CDR2 is FQNNGV. The CDR3 spans 16 residues. V lost 1 base to trimming and J lost 8 bases, with 18 bases between them. CDR3 coding DNA: TGTGCCAGCAGCTTAGGGGCTAGCCCAGCCGTGGATGAGCAGTTCTTC. This codes for CASSLGASPAVDEQFF.

The chain carries TRBV6-1 and TRBJ2-1; 8 nucleotides align to TRBD2. The CDR3 runs to 15 residues. V lost 8 bases to trimming and J lost 3 bases; unmatched junction nucleotides: 9. The germline CDR1 and CDR2 sequences are MNHNS and SASEGT. The CDR3 nucleotides read TGTGCCAGCCCAGGATGGCTAGCGGGCTACAATGAGCAGTTCTTC. Amino acid sequence: CASPGWLAGYNEQFF.

The chain uses TRBV28 and TRBJ1-1; maybe TRBD1 (5 bases). This CDR3 is 16 amino acids long. The germline V and J ends were trimmed by 5 bases and 7 bases, with 23 bases remaining between them. Germline loops: CDR1 MDHEN, CDR2 SYDVKM. DNA for the CDR3: TGTGCCAGCAGTCCACAACATCCCCGGGACGGAGTTGAAGCTTTCTTT. As protein: CASSPQHPRDGVEAFF.

This clonotype was counted many times. V is TRBV20-1 and J is TRBJ2-7; 8 bases align to TRBD2. Unmatched junction bases numbered 6, after V lost 1 base and J lost 4 bases. This CDR3 has 14 amino acids. Per the germline V gene, CDR1 is DFQATT and CDR2 is SNEGSKA (reference sequence). The CDR3 DNA sequence: TGCAGTGCTAGAGTAGCGGGAATCGATTACGAGCAGTACTTC. Translating it yields CSARVAGIDYEQYF.

This chain links TRBV20-1 with TRBJ1-2; 9 nucleotides agree with TRBD1. This CDR3 is 15 amino acids long. Germline CDR1 and CDR2: DFQATT and SNEGSKA (reference sequence). With 6 bases clipped from V and 0 bases from J, the junction kept 8 bases outside the gene matches. The CDR3 loop is CSARTGARTNYGYTF. Written as DNA, the CDR3 is TGCAGTGCCCGGACAGGGGCCAGAACTAACTATGGCTACACCTTC.

This clonotype was seen more than once but under ten times. The V gene is TRBV12-3 or TRBV12-4, the J gene TRBJ1-3, with unresolved D. With 1 base removed from V and 0 bases from J, the gap between germline ends came to 13 bases. CDR3 length equals 17 residues. DNA of the CDR3: TGTGCCAGCAGTTTAGACAGCTCCTCACTCTCTGGAAACACCATATATTTT. Its translation is CASSLDSSSLSGNTIYF.

The chain joins TRBV6-1 to TRBJ2-2, with 12 bases lining up with TRBD2. The germline V gene encodes CDR1 MNHNS and CDR2 SASEGT. This CDR3 has 17 amino acids. After removal of 4 bases from V and 2 bases from J, the junction contained 5 bases not matched to a gene. The CDR3 DNA follows: TGTGCCAGCAGTGTCACTAGCGGGGGGCCTAACACCGGGGAGCTGTTTTTT. This gives the protein CASSVTSGGPNTGELFF.

This clonotype came up many times. The J gene is TRBJ2-7, the V gene TRBV3-1, with a tentative D call TRBD2 (5 bases). Trimming took 1 base from V and 6 from J, leaving 13 bases between them. CDR1 and CDR2 (germline): LGHDT, YNNKEL (reference sequence). CDR3 length: 14 amino acids. In nucleotides, the CDR3 is TGTGCCAGCAGCCAAGGGACTCCCAGGCGCGAGCAGTACTTC. This encodes CASSQGTPRREQYF.

The rearrangement links TRBV27 to TRBJ2-7; a weak D match, TRBD1 (6 bases). Looked up from germline, CDR1 is MNHEY and CDR2 is SMNVEV (reference sequence). The V end was cut by 3 bases, the J end by 1 base, with 10 bases between. The CDR3 has 14 amino acids. The chain's CDR3 is CASSFRDTSYEQYF. The CDR3 DNA is TGTGCCAGCAGTTTTAGGGACACTTCCTACGAGCAGTACTTC.

This chain links TRBV2 with TRBJ2-6, with D perhaps being TRBD1 or TRBD2 (5 bases each). The CDR3 has 15 residues. V was shortened by 6 bases and J by 4 bases, with 13 bases between the two germline ends. CDR1 and CDR2 (germline): SNHLY, FYNNEI. CDR3 sequence reads: CASSLPGPGANVLTF. In DNA form, the CDR3 reads TGTGCCAGCAGCCTACCGGGGCCAGGGGCCAACGTCCTGACTTTC.